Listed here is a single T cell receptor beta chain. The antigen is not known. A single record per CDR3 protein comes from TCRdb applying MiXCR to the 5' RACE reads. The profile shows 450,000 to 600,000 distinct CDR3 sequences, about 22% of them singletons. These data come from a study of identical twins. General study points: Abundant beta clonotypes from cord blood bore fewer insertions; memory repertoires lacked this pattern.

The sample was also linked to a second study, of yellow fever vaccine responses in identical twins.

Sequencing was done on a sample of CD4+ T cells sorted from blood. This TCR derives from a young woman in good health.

CDR3 bases: TGTGCCAGCAGCTCACGGCCAACCGCCTACGAGCAGTACTTC. Translating it yields CASSSRPTAYEQYF. This rearrangement joins TRBV2 to TRBJ2-7; D is ambiguous. Germline lookup yields CDR1 SNHLY and CDR2 FYNNEI. This CDR3 contains 14 residues. V lost 6 bases, J lost 2 bases, and 14 bases lay in between.